The following is a TCR beta chain sequence with its context. The data were taken from a study of memory CD8 T cells in hepatitis C reinfection. The time point here: peak reinfection, 3 to 8 weeks after reinfection detection. No in vitro expansion preceded TCR sequencing of the sorted cells. Sequencing was performed with immunoSEQ multiplex PCR; in TCRdb, only in-frame clones are kept and a portion is missing. The table includes some 40,000 clones, roughly 90% detected once. Germline V gene lookup returns CDR1 MDHEN and CDR2 SYDVKM. This CDR3 spans 14 amino acids. V lost 3 bases, J lost 0 bases, and 8 bases lay in between.

This clonotype was sampled from a young man with hepatitis C virus infection. The source material was naive CD8+ T cells sorted from blood. The rearrangement uses TRBV28 and TRBJ1-1; D is possibly TRBD1 (6 bases). CDR3 nucleotide sequence: TGTGCCAGCAGTTTCAGGGGACTGAACACTGAAGCTTTCTTT. Its translation: CASSFRGLNTEAFF.